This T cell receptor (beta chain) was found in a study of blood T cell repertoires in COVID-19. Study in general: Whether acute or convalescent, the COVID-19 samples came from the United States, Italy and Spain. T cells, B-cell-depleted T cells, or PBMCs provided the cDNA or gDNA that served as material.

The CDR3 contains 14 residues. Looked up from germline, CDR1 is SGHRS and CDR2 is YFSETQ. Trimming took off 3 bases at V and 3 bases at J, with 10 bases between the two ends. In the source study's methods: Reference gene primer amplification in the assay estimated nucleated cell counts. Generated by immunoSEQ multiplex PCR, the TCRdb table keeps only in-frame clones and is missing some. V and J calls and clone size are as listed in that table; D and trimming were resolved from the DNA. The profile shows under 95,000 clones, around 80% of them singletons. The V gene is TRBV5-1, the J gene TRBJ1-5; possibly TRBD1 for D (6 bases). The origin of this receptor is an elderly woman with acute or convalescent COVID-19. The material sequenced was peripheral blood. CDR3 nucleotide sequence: TGCGCCAGCAGCTCCGGACAGTCCAATCAGCCCCAGCATTTT. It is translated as CASSSGQSNQPQHF.